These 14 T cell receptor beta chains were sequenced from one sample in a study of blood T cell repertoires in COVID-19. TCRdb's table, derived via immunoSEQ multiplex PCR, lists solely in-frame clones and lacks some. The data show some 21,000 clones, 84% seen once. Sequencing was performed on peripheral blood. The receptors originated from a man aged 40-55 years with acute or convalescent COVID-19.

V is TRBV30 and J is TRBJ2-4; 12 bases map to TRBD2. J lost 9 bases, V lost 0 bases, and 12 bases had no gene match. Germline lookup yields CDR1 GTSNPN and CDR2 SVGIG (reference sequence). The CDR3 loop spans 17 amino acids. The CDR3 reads CAWSVPRLAGDRSIQYF. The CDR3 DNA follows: TGTGCCTGGAGTGTACCAAGACTAGCGGGAGATCGGAGCATTCAGTACTTC.

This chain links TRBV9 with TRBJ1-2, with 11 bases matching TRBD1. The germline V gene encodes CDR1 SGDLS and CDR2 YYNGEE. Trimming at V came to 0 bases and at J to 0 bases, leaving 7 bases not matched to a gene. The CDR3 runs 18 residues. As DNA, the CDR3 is TGTGCCAGCAGCGTAGACGGGACAGGGGGTTTGTCTAACTATGGCTACACCTTC. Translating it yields CASSVDGTGGLSNYGYTF.

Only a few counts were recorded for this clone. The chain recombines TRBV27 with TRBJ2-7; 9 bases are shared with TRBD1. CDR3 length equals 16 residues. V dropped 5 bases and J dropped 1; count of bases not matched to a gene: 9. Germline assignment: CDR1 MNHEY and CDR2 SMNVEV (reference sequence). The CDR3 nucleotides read TGTGCCAGCAGTACCAACGACAGGGGGGCGTCCTACGAGCAGTACTTC. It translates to CASSTNDRGASYEQYF.

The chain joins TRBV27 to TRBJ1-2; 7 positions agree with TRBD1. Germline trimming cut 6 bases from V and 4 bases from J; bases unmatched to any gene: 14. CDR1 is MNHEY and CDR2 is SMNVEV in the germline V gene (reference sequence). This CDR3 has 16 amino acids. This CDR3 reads CASSQNRGVGSYGYTF. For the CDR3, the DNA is TGTGCCAGCAGCCAGAACAGGGGCGTGGGAAGCTATGGCTACACCTTC.

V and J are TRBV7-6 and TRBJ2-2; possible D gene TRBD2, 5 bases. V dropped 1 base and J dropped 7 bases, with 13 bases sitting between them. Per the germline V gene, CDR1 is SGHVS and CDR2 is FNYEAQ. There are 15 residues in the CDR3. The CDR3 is CASSLDSQRDGELFF. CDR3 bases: TGTGCCAGCAGCTTAGACTCACAGAGGGACGGGGAGCTGTTTTTT.

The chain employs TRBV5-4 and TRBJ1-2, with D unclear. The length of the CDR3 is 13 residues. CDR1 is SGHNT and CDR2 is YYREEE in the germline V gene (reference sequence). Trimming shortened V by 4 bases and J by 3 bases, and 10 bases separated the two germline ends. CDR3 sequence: CASSLPRDYGYTF. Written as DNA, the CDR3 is TGTGCCAGCAGCCTACCCCGGGACTATGGCTACACCTTC.

CDR3 sequence (DNA): TGCGCCAGCAGCTTCGGAACAGGGGACCGTGAAGCTTTCTTT. This sequence encodes CASSFGTGDREAFF. The V and J genes are TRBV5-1 and TRBJ1-1; TRBD1 matches 7 bases. Per germline, CDR1 SGHRS and CDR2 YFSETQ. The trim removed 2 bases at V and 7 bases at J, leaving 8 bases unmatched. The CDR3 contains 14 residues.

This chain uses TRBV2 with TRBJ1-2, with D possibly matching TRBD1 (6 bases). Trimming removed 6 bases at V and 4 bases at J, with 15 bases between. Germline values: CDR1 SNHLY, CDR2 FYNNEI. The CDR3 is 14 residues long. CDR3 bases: TGTGCCAGCAGAGGTCTACAGGGTGCCTATGGCTACACCTTC. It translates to CASRGLQGAYGYTF.

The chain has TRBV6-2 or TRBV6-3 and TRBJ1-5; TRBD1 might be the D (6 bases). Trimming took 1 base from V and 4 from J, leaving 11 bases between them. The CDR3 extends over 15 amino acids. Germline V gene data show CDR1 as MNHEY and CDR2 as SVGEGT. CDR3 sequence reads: CASSYYDRKNQPQHF. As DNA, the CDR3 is TGTGCCAGCAGTTACTACGACAGGAAAAATCAGCCCCAGCATTTT.

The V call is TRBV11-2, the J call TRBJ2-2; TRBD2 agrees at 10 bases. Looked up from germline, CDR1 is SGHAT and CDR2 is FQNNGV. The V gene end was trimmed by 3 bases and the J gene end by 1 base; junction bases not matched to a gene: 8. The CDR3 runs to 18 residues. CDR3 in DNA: TGTGCCAGCAGCTTTTACACAACTAGCGGGATGAACACCGGGGAGCTGTTTTTT. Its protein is CASSFYTTSGMNTGELFF.

CDR3 DNA: TGTGCCAGCAGCCCGACAGTCACGGCCCAGTACTTC. Protein product: CASSPTVTAQYF. The chain couples TRBV7-9 to TRBJ2-5; TRBD1 is a possible D gene (5 bases). The ends were cut back, 5 bases at V and 9 bases at J, with 13 bases in the middle. Germline-derived CDR1 and CDR2 are SEHNR and FQNEAQ (reference sequence). This CDR3 spans 12 amino acids.

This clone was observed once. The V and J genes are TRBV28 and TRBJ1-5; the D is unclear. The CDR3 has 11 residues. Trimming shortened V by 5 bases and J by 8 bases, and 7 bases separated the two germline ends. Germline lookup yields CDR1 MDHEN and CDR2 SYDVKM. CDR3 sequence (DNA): TGTGCCAGCAGTGCTGGAGAGCCCCAGCATTTT. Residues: CASSAGEPQHF.

The CDR3 sequence: CASSPRTDYLRELFF. The CDR3 bases are TGTGCCAGCAGCCCCCGGACTGATTACCTTCGGGAGCTGTTTTTT. This sequence joins TRBV7-8 and TRBJ2-2, with a weak D call TRBD2 (5 bases). V shed 5 bases and J shed 9 bases, with 19 bases lying between them. This CDR3 region has 15 residues. Germline V gene data show CDR1 as SGHVS and CDR2 as FQNEAQ.

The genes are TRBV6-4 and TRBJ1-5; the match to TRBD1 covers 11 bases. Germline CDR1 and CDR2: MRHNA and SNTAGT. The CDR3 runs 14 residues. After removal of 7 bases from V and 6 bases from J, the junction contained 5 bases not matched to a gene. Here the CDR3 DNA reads TGTGCCAGCAATAGGACAGGGGGCGTTCAGCCCCAGCATTTT. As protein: CASNRTGGVQPQHF.